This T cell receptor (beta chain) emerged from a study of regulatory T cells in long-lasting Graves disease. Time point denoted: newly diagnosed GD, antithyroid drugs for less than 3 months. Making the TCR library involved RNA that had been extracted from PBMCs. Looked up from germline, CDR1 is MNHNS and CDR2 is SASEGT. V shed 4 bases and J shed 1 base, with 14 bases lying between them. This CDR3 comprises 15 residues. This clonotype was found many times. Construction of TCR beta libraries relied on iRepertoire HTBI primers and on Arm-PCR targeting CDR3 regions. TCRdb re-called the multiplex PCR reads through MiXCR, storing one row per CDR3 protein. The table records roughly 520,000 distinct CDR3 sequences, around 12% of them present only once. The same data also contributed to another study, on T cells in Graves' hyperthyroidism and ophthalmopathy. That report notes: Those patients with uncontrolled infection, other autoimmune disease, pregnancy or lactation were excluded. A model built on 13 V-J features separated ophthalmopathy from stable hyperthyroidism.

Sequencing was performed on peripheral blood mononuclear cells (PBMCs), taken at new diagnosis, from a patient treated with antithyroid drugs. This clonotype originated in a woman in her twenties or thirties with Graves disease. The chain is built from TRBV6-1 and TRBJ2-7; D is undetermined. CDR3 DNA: TGTGCCAGCAGTGGGTGGGCAGACCTTTCCTACGAGCAGTACTTC. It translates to CASSGWADLSYEQYF.